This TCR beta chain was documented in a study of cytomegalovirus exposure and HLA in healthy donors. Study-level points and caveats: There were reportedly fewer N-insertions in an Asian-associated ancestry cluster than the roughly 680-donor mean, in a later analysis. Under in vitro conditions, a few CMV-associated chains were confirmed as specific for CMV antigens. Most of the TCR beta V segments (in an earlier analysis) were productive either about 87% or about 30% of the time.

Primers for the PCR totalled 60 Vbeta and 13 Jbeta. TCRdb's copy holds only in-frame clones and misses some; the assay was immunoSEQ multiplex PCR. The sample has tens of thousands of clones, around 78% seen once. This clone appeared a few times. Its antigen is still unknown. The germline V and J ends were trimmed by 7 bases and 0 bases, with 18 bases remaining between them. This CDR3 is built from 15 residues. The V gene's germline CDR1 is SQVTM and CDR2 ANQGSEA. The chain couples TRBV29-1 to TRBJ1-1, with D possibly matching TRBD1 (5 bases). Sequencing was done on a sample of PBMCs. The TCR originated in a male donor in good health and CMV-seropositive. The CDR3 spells CSAQQTVTMNTEAFF. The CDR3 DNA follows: TGCAGCGCCCAACAGACAGTGACCATGAACACTGAAGCTTTCTTT.